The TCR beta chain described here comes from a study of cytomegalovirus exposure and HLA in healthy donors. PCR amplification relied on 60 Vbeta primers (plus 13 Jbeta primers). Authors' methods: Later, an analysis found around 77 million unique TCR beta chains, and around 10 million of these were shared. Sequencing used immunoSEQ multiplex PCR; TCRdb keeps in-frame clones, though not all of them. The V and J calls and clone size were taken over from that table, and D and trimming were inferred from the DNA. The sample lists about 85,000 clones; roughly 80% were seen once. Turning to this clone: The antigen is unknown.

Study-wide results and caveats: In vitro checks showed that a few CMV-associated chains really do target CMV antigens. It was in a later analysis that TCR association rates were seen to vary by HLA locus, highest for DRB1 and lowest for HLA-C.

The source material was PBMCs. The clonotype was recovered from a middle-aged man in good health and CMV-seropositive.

CDR3 DNA: TGCGCCAGCAGCTTTTCGGGGGGCAGGTGGACTGAAGCTTTCTTT. Its protein is CASSFSGGRWTEAFF. The rearrangement links TRBV5-1 to TRBJ1-1, with D perhaps TRBD1 (6 bases). V dropped 2 bases and J dropped 5 bases, with 16 bases sitting between them. The CDR3 runs 15 residues. The germline gives CDR1 SGHRS, CDR2 YFSETQ.